The 24 T cell receptor beta chains presented below share a single source sample, sequenced in a study of blood T cell repertoires in COVID-19. The repertoire was sequenced with immunoSEQ multiplex PCR; TCRdb's copy has only in-frame clones and lacks some. Counted here are some 250,000 clones, approximately 85% occurring once; the ten biggest clones make up more than 9%. The sample taken for sequencing was peripheral blood. The receptors shown here come from a man older than 75 with acute or convalescent COVID-19.

Only one count was recorded for this clone. J is TRBJ2-3 and V is TRBV28; TRBD1 aligns across 8 bases. This CDR3 has 15 amino acids. V lost 4 bases, J lost 5 bases, and 8 bases stayed unmatched. CDR1 and CDR2 (germline): MDHEN, SYDVKM. In DNA form, the CDR3 reads TGTGCCAGCAGTTCCTCCGGGACAGGTGGAGATACGCAGTATTTT. Protein sequence: CASSSSGTGGDTQYF.

This clone was observed a handful of times. V usage is TRBV6-5 and J usage is TRBJ2-1; the match to TRBD2 covers 8 bases. With V trimmed by 6 bases and J by 0 bases, 4 bases remained unmatched. Per germline, CDR1 MNHEY and CDR2 SVGAGI. This CDR3 has 15 residues. The CDR3 here is CASRRSGSSYNEQFF. The CDR3 bases are TGTGCCAGCAGACGGAGCGGGAGCTCCTACAATGAGCAGTTCTTC.

The rearrangement joins TRBV4-1 to TRBJ2-3; D might be TRBD2 (5 bases). CDR3 size: 17 residues. CDR1 and CDR2 from the germline V gene are MGHRA and YSYEKL. The V gene lost 4 bases and the J gene lost 2 bases, with 19 bases spanning the gap. The CDR3 region is CASSLSHDGGLTDTQYF. The CDR3 DNA follows: TGCGCCAGCAGCCTTTCCCATGACGGAGGTCTCACAGATACGCAGTATTTT.

The genes are TRBV18 and TRBJ1-1, with a tentative D call TRBD1 (5 bases). Germline CDR1 and CDR2: KGHSH and LQKENI. V gave up 6 bases and J gave up 5 bases, with 19 bases separating them. The CDR3 runs to 15 residues. CDR3: CASSLREGFPTEAFF. CDR3 sequence (DNA): TGTGCCAGCTCGTTGAGGGAGGGGTTTCCAACTGAAGCTTTCTTT.

The chain couples TRBV4-1 to TRBJ2-3; 7 nucleotides align to TRBD1. The CDR3 runs 19 residues. Germline CDR1 MGHRA, CDR2 YSYEKL. V trimming: 9 bases; J trimming: 2 bases; junction bases outside the gene matches: 23. For the CDR3, the DNA is TGCGCCAGTCCGACCCAATCCATTCTGCCGGGACAGTACACAGATACGCAGTATTTT. It specifies CASPTQSILPGQYTDTQYF.

This rearrangement joins TRBV19 to TRBJ2-3; 8 bases match TRBD1. From germline, CDR1 is LNHDA and CDR2 SQIVND (reference sequence). The CDR3 is 13 residues long. V shed 7 bases and J 5 bases; nucleotides not matched to a gene: 5. The CDR3 DNA is TGTGCCAGTACGACAGGGGTAGGAGATACGCAGTATTTT. Its protein product is CASTTGVGDTQYF.

The gene calls are TRBV7-6 and TRBJ2-3; TRBD2 matches at 9 bases. With V trimmed by 6 bases and J by 0 bases, 7 bases remained unmatched. Germline CDR1 is SGHVS and CDR2 is FNYEAQ. CDR3 size: 16 residues. The CDR3 is CASSAMRGGSTDTQYF. The DNA of the CDR3 is TGTGCCAGCAGTGCGATGCGGGGGGGGAGCACAGATACGCAGTATTTT.

The V call is TRBV6-5, the J call TRBJ1-2; 7 bases line up with TRBD1. Trimming removed 5 bases from V and 2 bases from J; junction bases left unmatched: 8. There are 15 residues in the CDR3. CDR1 and CDR2 from the germline V gene are MNHEY and SVGAGI. The CDR3 DNA reads TGTGCCAGCAGTCCTCGACAGGGACAGAACTATGGCTACACCTTC. Its protein is CASSPRQGQNYGYTF.

V and J are TRBV7-9 and TRBJ1-1; a possible D gene is TRBD1 (5 bases). Trimming stripped 1 base from V and 0 bases from J, with 15 bases between. Germline V gene data show CDR1 as SEHNR and CDR2 as FQNEAQ (reference sequence). This CDR3 spans 17 amino acids. CDR3 sequence reads: CASSLGLGGLMNTEAFF. CDR3 in DNA: TGTGCCAGCAGCTTAGGGTTGGGGGGACTCATGAACACTGAAGCTTTCTTT.

This chain uses TRBV6-6 with TRBJ1-2, with 8 bases that match TRBD1. Germline V CDR1 and CDR2: MNHNY, SVGAGI (reference sequence). Unmatched junction bases numbered 17, after V lost 5 bases and J lost 3 bases. CDR3 length: 18 residues. CDR3 region: CASSQRQTSGQAHYGYTF. CDR3 DNA sequence: TGTGCCAGCAGTCAGCGACAGACCTCGGGACAGGCGCACTATGGCTACACCTTC.

The rearrangement links TRBV20-1 to TRBJ1-6, with D tentatively TRBD1 (5 bases). Trimming shortened V by 3 bases and J by 7 bases, and 10 bases separated the two germline ends. The CDR3 has 13 amino acids. CDR1 DFQATT and CDR2 SNEGSKA come from the germline V gene (reference sequence). The CDR3 DNA follows: TGCAGTGCTAGTGTGGACACCAATTCACCCCTCCACTTT. Amino acid sequence: CSASVDTNSPLHF.

The rearrangement links TRBV28 to TRBJ2-1, with 9 bases lining up with TRBD2. Germline assignment: CDR1 MDHEN and CDR2 SYDVKM. Trimming removed 2 bases from V and 7 bases from J; junction bases left unmatched: 9. This CDR3 has 16 residues. The CDR3 nucleotides read TGTGCCAGCAGTTTAGGTGGGGCGGGAGGGAAGAATGAGCAGTTCTTC. Translated, it gives CASSLGGAGGKNEQFF.

This clone was counted once. V gene TRBV7-2 combines with J gene TRBJ2-1; TRBD2 matches at 11 bases. Germline values: CDR1 SGHTA, CDR2 FQGNSA. Trimming at V came to 3 bases and at J to 7 bases, leaving 8 bases not matched to a gene. The CDR3 totals 16 residues. The CDR3 DNA is TGTGCCAGCAGCTTGGTAGGGACTAGCGGAATAAATGAGCAGTTCTTC. Protein product: CASSLVGTSGINEQFF.

The rearrangement joins TRBV27 to TRBJ1-2; TRBD1 might be the D (6 bases). CDR3 length: 12 residues. CDR1 and CDR2 from the germline V gene are MNHEY and SMNVEV (reference sequence). Trimming removed 10 bases at V and 4 bases at J, with 13 bases between. CDR3: CATKTGSYGYTF. CDR3 DNA sequence: TGTGCCACCAAGACAGGATCCTATGGCTACACCTTC.

This clone was detected once. The chain links TRBV5-1 to TRBJ2-5, with 8 bases fitting TRBD1. CDR1 and CDR2 (germline): SGHRS, YFSETQ. J gave up 5 bases and V 4 bases, and 7 bases lay outside the gene matches. The CDR3 is made up of 14 amino acids. As DNA, the CDR3 is TGCGCCAGCAGCGGACAGGGCCAGAGGGAGACCCAGTACTTC. This translates into CASSGQGQRETQYF.

The J gene is TRBJ1-4, the V gene TRBV19; 7 bases align to TRBD1. Trimming cost V 3 bases and J 1 base; bases outside gene matches: 8. The CDR3 has 17 residues. The germline gives CDR1 LNHDA, CDR2 SQIVND (reference sequence). The CDR3 is CASSMRGGAQTNEKLFF. The CDR3 nucleotides read TGTGCCAGTAGTATGCGAGGGGGCGCCCAAACTAATGAAAAACTGTTTTTT.

This chain joins TRBV15 and TRBJ1-4; tentatively, D is TRBD1 (5 bases). Germline-derived CDR1 and CDR2 are LNHNV and YYDKDF (reference sequence). Trimming stripped 3 bases from V and 5 bases from J, with 13 bases between. The length of the CDR3 is 15 residues. Written as DNA, the CDR3 is TGTGCCACCAGCAGGGATCGACAGAGAAATGAAAAACTGTTTTTT. It yields the protein CATSRDRQRNEKLFF.

The chain links TRBV12-5 to TRBJ2-7, with D possibly TRBD2 on 5 matching bases. The CDR3 consists of 11 residues. The germline V gene encodes CDR1 LGHNT and CDR2 FRNRAP. V was trimmed by 6 bases and J by 7 bases, leaving 10 bases between them. The DNA for the CDR3 is TGTGCTAGTGGCCGAGGGTGGGAGCAGTACTTC. The encoded protein is CASGRGWEQYF.

The chain joins TRBV28 to TRBJ2-1; D is undetermined. The CDR3 is 11 residues long. V was pared by 3 bases and J by 9 bases, with 6 bases between. The germline CDR1 and CDR2 sequences are MDHEN and SYDVKM. CDR3 nucleotides: TGTGCCAGCAGTTTGGTCGGTGAGCAGTTCTTC. This translates into CASSLVGEQFF.

The chain employs TRBV24-1 and TRBJ2-5; D unresolved. The V gene's germline CDR1 is KGHDR and CDR2 SFDVKD. V lost 5 bases, J lost 4 bases, and 10 bases lay in between. CDR3 size: 13 residues. The CDR3, as DNA: TGTGCCACCAGTGCCGCAGGTAGAGAGACCCAGTACTTC. Translated: CATSAAGRETQYF.

The CDR3 bases are TGTGCCAGTAACAGGGGAGGTTTTGGCTACACCTTC. Residues: CASNRGGFGYTF. The rearrangement uses TRBV19 and TRBJ1-2; TRBD1 matches 7 bases. J lost 7 bases, V lost 7 bases, and 6 bases had no gene match. This CDR3 has 12 amino acids. The germline CDR1 and CDR2 sequences are LNHDA and SQIVND (reference sequence).

V and J are TRBV10-3 and TRBJ2-3, with unresolved D. The CDR3 loop spans 12 amino acids. Trimming shortened V by 8 bases and J by 0 bases, and 6 bases separated the two germline ends. The germline gives CDR1 ENHRY, CDR2 SYGVKD. In DNA, the CDR3 is TGTGCCATCGGGCTTAGCACAGATACGCAGTATTTT. This encodes CAIGLSTDTQYF.

On this clone itself: Other DNA sequences from this sample encode an identical CDR3 as well. The J gene is TRBJ1-5, the V gene TRBV12-3 or TRBV12-4, with 7 bases identical to TRBD1. The CDR3 extends over 13 amino acids. Unmatched junction bases numbered 6, after V lost 6 bases and J lost 7 bases. The CDR3 DNA reads as TGTGCCAGCAGCCTTGACAGGGACCAGCCCCAGCATTTT. It yields the protein CASSLDRDQPQHF.

The chain carries TRBV2 and TRBJ2-7; 8 positions match TRBD1. The CDR3 loop spans 13 amino acids. CDR1 and CDR2 (germline): SNHLY, FYNNEI. V dropped 7 bases and J dropped 7; count of bases not matched to a gene: 9. The CDR3 region is CASKTRQGSEQYF. CDR3 nucleotides: TGTGCCAGCAAGACGAGACAGGGGAGTGAGCAGTACTTC. Using reference TRBV2 and TRBJ2-7 for the parts outside the CDR3, the full variable domain is EPEVTQTPSHQVTQMGQEVILRCVPISNHLYFYWYRQILGQKVEFLVSFYNNEISEKSEIFDDQFSVERPDGSNFTLKIRSTKLEDSAMYFCASKTRQGSEQYFGPGTRLTVT.